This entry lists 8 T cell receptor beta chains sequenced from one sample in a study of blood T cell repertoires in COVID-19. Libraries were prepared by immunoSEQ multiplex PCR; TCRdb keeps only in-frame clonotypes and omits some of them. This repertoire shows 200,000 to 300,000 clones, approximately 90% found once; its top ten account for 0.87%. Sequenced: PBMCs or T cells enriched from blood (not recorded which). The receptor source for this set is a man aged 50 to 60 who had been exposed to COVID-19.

The CDR3 sequence: CAIGEDWGGSKNTEAFF. The CDR3 nucleotides read TGTGCCATCGGAGAAGACTGGGGGGGCAGTAAGAACACTGAAGCTTTCTTT. This chain links TRBV10-3 with TRBJ1-1, with D perhaps matching TRBD1 (6 bases). Germline V gene sequence: CDR1 ENHRY, CDR2 SYGVKD. The CDR3 length is 17 residues. V lost 8 bases and J lost 1, with 23 bases in between.

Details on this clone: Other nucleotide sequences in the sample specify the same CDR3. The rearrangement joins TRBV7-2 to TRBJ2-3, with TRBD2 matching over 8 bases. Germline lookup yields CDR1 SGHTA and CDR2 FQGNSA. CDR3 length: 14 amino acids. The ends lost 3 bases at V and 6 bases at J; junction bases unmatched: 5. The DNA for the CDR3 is TGTGCCAGCAGCTTGCCGGGGGGGCCGGATACGCAGTATTTT. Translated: CASSLPGGPDTQYF.

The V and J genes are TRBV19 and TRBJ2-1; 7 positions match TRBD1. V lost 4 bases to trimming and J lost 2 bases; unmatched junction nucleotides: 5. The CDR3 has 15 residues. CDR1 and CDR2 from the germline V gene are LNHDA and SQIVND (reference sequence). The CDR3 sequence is CASSTLTGTYNEQFF. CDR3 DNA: TGTGCCAGTAGTACTCTGACAGGGACCTACAATGAGCAGTTCTTC.

The CDR3 nucleotides read TGTGCCACCAGCAGAGGGGTGAGACAAACGAACACCGGGGAGCTGTTTTTT. Its translation: CATSRGVRQTNTGELFF. This chain connects TRBV15 to TRBJ2-2, with no clear D. V lost 1 base and J 0 bases, leaving 12 bases between the germline ends. CDR1 is LNHNV and CDR2 is YYDKDF in the germline V gene (reference sequence). This CDR3 is built from 17 residues.

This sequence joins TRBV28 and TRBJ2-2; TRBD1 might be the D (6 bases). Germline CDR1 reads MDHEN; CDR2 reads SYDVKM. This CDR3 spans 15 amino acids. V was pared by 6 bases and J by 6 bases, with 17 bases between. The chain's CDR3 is CASSSTGRSAGELFF. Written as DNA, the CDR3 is TGTGCCAGCAGCTCGACAGGTAGAAGTGCCGGGGAGCTGTTTTTT. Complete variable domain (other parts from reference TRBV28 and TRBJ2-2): DVKVTQSSRYLVKRTGEKVFLECVQDMDHENMFWYRQDPGLGLRLIYFSYDVKMKEKGDIPEGYSVSREKKERFSLILESASTNQTSMYLCASSSTGRSAGELFFGEGSRLTVL.

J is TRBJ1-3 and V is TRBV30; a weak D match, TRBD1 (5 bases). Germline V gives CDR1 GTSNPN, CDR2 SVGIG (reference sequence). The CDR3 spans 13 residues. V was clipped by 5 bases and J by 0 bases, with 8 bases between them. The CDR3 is CAWGQYSGNTIYF. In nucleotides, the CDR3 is TGTGCCTGGGGACAATACTCTGGAAACACCATATATTTT.

As DNA, the CDR3 is TGTGCCAGCAGGGACAGGGCGGGGAACACTGAAGCTTTCTTT. Translated: CASRDRAGNTEAFF. The V call is TRBV3-1 (or the pseudogene TRBV3-2), the J call TRBJ1-1; TRBD1 aligns across 8 bases. J gave up 1 base and V 6 bases, and 4 bases lay outside the gene matches. Germline CDR1 LGHDT, CDR2 YNNKEL (reference sequence). CDR3 length: 14 amino acids.

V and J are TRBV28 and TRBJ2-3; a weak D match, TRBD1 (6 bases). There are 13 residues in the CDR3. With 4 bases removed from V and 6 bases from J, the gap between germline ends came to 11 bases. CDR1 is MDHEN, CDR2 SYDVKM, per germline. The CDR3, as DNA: TGTGCCAGCAGTTCGGCCCAGGGGGATACGCAGTATTTT. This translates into CASSSAQGDTQYF.